The clone carrying this T cell receptor (beta chain) was seen a few times. This specimen belongs to a study of regulatory T cells in long-lasting Graves disease. Both iRepertoire HTBI primers and Arm-PCR of CDR3 regions were used to build the TCR beta libraries. One entry per CDR3 protein results from TCRdb running MiXCR on the multiplex PCR reads. The sample includes 580,000 or so distinct CDR3 sequences, 15% to 20% of them seen just once. Described time point: newly diagnosed GD, antithyroid drugs for less than 3 months. Researchers made the TCR library from RNA that was extracted from PBMCs. V was trimmed by 6 bases and J by 10 bases, leaving 16 bases between them. In germline, CDR1 is KGHSH, CDR2 LQKENI. The CDR3 is 13 residues long. This sample was also put to use in a study of T cells in Graves' hyperthyroidism and ophthalmopathy.

This chain links TRBV18 with TRBJ2-1; the D gene is possibly TRBD2 (6 bases). Sequenced here: peripheral blood mononuclear cells (PBMCs), sampled at new diagnosis, from a patient treated with antithyroid drugs. The sequence was collected from a man younger than 35 with Graves disease. The CDR3 reads CASSPTLLAEQFF. The CDR3 DNA reads TGTGCCAGCTCCCCCACTTTGCTAGCGGAGCAGTTCTTC.